The sample holds a few counts of the clone carrying this T cell receptor beta chain. Per the authors' pipeline: Researchers report that nucleated cell counts were estimated from reference gene primer amplification. TCRdb's table, derived via immunoSEQ multiplex PCR, lists solely in-frame clones and lacks some. The DNA gave D and trimming, while V, J and clone size come from that table. Of about 80,000 clones in the sample, around 83% are singletons; the top ten hold about 35%. CDR1 is MNHEY and CDR2 is SMNVEV in the germline V gene (reference sequence). Between the trimmed V and J ends, which lost 7 bases and 5 bases, there was a span of 8 bases. This CDR3 region has 11 residues. These data belong to a study of blood T cell repertoires in COVID-19. Study as a whole: Collection of acute and convalescent COVID-19 samples took place in the United States, Italy and Spain. Nucleic acid was either cDNA or gDNA, and it came from T cells, B-cell-depleted T cells, or PBMCs.

The clonotype originates from a woman aged 70 to 79 with acute or convalescent COVID-19. Material for sequencing was peripheral blood. The chain couples TRBV27 to TRBJ1-1; D gene ambiguous. The DNA for the CDR3 is TGTGCCAGCATTGCCGGGACTGAAGCTTTCTTT. This encodes CASIAGTEAFF.